These 10 T cell receptor beta chains were all obtained from the same sample, sequenced in a study of Ad26.COV2.S vaccination and SARS-CoV-2 variants. Treatment here: 15 to 20 received Ad26.COV2.S at low or high dose, single or two shots; five or six received placebo; per-sample allocation not given. Specimen acquisition occurred on day 63 following the initial vaccine or placebo injection. Measured with immunoSEQ multiplex PCR; TCRdb has only the in-frame clones, and not every one. The sample comprises hundreds of thousands of clones, 83% of which are singletons, and about 7.4% rests with the top ten. The sample consisted of peripheral blood, taken in a trial of Ad26.COV2.S vaccine versus placebo. These receptors originate from a person between 18 and 60 years old who received the Ad26.COV2.S COVID-19 vaccine or a placebo.

V usage is TRBV13 and J usage is TRBJ2-4; the D is unclear. Between the trimmed V and J ends, which lost 2 bases and 1 base, there was a span of 9 bases. Per germline, CDR1 PRHDT and CDR2 FYEKMQ (reference sequence). The CDR3 contains 15 residues. The CDR3 loop is CASSLRVEAKNIQYF. In DNA form, the CDR3 reads TGTGCCAGCAGCTTAAGGGTAGAGGCCAAAAACATTCAGTACTTC.

The V call is TRBV5-1, the J call TRBJ2-1; tentative D call: TRBD2 (6 bases). The CDR3 sequence is 15 residues long. V lost 0 bases, J lost 8 bases, and 15 bases lay in between. CDR1 SGHRS and CDR2 YFSETQ come from the germline V gene. In nucleotides, the CDR3 is TGCGCCAGCAGCTTGGGGCGCTGGGCTAGCGATGAGCAGTTCTTC. Residues: CASSLGRWASDEQFF.

The chain carries TRBV6-5 and TRBJ2-3, with a weak D call TRBD2 (5 bases). Trimming cost V 7 bases and J 5 bases, with 16 bases left between them. CDR1 and CDR2 from the germline V gene are MNHEY and SVGAGI. This CDR3 spans 14 amino acids. The CDR3 coding sequence is TGTGCCAGCAAAATTCAGAGTAGCGTAGATACGCAGTATTTT. As protein: CASKIQSSVDTQYF.

This clone was seen only a few times. V usage is TRBV20-1 and J usage is TRBJ1-3; unclear D gene. The CDR3 contains 11 residues. Trimming took off 1 base at V and 8 bases at J, with 6 bases between the two ends. Germline CDR1 DFQATT, CDR2 SNEGSKA (reference sequence). Written as DNA, the CDR3 is TGCAGTGCTAGAGCCCCGCACACCATATATTTT. Protein sequence: CSARAPHTIYF.

The chain links TRBV9 to TRBJ2-7; TRBD2 matches at 8 bases. Germline V gene data show CDR1 as SGDLS and CDR2 as YYNGEE. This CDR3 contains 15 residues. Trimming took 1 base from V and 0 from J; bases not matched to a gene: 3. The CDR3 region is CASSVTSGPSYEQYF. CDR3 nucleotides: TGTGCCAGCAGCGTAACTAGCGGCCCCTCCTACGAGCAGTACTTC.

The chain links TRBV19 to TRBJ2-5, with 7 positions matching TRBD1. CDR1 is LNHDA and CDR2 is SQIVND in the germline V gene (reference sequence). CDR3 size: 14 residues. V lost 6 bases, J lost 4 bases, and 8 bases stayed unmatched. The CDR3 spells CASRAGGSGETQYF. As DNA, the CDR3 is TGTGCCAGTAGGGCAGGGGGAAGTGGAGAGACCCAGTACTTC. Full variable domain (outside the CDR3, taken from reference TRBV19 and TRBJ2-5): DGGITQSPKYLFRKEGQNVTLSCEQNLNHDAMYWYRQDPGQGLRLIYYSQIVNDFQKGDIAEGYSVSREKKESFPLTVTSAQKNPTAFYLCASRAGGSGETQYFGPGTRLLVL.

This chain uses TRBV9 with TRBJ2-3; D unclear. In germline, CDR1 is SGDLS, CDR2 YYNGEE. The ends were cut back, 3 bases at V and 7 bases at J, with 12 bases in the middle. This CDR3 has 13 amino acids. This chain's CDR3 is CASSGKSAHTQYF. Written as DNA, the CDR3 is TGTGCCAGCAGCGGAAAAAGCGCCCATACGCAGTATTTT.

The chain joins TRBV28 to TRBJ1-2; D call uncertain. Germline CDR1 MDHEN, CDR2 SYDVKM. The V gene lost 1 base and the J gene lost 4 bases, with 4 bases spanning the gap. The CDR3 spans 12 residues. The CDR3 protein is CASSLSTYGYTF. The CDR3 nucleotides read TGTGCCAGCAGTTTATCAACCTATGGCTACACCTTC.

The chain is built from TRBV14 and TRBJ2-7, with TRBD1 identical over 9 bases. The V and J ends lost 5 bases and 1 base, in that order; junction bases with no gene match: 6. Per the germline V gene, CDR1 is SGHDN and CDR2 is FVKESK. The CDR3 contains 15 residues. CDR3 nucleotides: TGTGCCAGCAGCGTCCGGGACAGGGTGTCCTACGAGCAGTACTTC. Protein sequence: CASSVRDRVSYEQYF.

This clone is a singleton in its sample. The chain combines TRBV19 with TRBJ1-2; D gene uncertain. This CDR3 is built from 12 residues. Germline values: CDR1 LNHDA, CDR2 SQIVND (reference sequence). V was pared by 1 base and J by 8 bases, with 8 bases between. CDR3 amino acids: CASSIGLRGYTF. For the CDR3, the DNA is TGTGCCAGTAGTATAGGGCTGAGAGGCTACACCTTC.